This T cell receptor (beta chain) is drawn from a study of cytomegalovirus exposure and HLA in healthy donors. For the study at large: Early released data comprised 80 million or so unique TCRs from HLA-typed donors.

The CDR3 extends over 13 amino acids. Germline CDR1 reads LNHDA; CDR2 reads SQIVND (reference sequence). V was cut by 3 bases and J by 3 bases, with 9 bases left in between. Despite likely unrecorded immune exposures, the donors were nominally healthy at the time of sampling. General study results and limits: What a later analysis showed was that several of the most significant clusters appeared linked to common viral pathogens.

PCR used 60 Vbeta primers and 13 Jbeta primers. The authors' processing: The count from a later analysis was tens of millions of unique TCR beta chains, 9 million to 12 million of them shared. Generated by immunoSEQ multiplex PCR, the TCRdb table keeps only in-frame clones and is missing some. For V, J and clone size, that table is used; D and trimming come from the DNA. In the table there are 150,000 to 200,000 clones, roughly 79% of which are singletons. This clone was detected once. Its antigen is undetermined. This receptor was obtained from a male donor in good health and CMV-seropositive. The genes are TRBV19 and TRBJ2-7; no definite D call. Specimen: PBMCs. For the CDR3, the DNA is TGTGCCAGTAGTATTCAGGCGTTCTACGAGCAGTACTTC. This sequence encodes CASSIQAFYEQYF.